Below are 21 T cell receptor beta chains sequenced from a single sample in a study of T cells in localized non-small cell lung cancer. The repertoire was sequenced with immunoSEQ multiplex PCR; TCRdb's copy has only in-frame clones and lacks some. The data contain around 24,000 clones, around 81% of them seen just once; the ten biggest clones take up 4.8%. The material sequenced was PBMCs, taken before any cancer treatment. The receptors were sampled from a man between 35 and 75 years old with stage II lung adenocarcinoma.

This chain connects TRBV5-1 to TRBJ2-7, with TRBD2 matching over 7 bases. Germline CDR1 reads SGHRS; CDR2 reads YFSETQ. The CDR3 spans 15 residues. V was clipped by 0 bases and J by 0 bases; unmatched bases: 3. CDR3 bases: TGCGCCAGCAGCTTGGTTGGGGAGGGCTCCTACGAGCAGTACTTC. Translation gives CASSLVGEGSYEQYF.

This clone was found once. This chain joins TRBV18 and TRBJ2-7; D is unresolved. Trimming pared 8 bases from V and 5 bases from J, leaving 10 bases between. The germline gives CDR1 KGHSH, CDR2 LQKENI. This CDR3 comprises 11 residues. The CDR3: CASTDRNEQYF. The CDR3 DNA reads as TGTGCCAGCACAGACCGAAACGAGCAGTACTTC.

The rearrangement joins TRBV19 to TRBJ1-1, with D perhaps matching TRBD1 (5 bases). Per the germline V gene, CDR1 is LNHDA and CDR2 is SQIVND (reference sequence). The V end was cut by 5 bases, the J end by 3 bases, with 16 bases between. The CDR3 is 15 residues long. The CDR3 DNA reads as TGTGCCAGTAGTTCCAGAGGGAGGGGAGACACTGAAGCTTTCTTT. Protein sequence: CASSSRGRGDTEAFF.

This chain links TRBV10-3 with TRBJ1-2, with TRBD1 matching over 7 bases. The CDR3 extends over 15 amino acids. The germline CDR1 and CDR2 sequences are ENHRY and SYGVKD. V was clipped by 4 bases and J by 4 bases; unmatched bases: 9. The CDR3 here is CAISAGTANSYGYTF. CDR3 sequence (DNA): TGTGCCATCAGTGCGGGGACAGCTAACTCCTATGGCTACACCTTC.

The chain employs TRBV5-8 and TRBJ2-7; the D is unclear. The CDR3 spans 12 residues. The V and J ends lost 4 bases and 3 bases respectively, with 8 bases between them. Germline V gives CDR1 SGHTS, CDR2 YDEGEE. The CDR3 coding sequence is TGTGCCAGCAGCCAGGTCCGCTACGAGCAGTACTTC. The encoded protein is CASSQVRYEQYF.

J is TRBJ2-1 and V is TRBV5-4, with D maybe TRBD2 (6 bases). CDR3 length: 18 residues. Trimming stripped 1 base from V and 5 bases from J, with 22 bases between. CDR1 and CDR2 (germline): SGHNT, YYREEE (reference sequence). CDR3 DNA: TGTGCCAGCAGCTTGTACCAGCGGGCCTCCATACGGGACAATGAGCAGTTCTTC. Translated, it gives CASSLYQRASIRDNEQFF.

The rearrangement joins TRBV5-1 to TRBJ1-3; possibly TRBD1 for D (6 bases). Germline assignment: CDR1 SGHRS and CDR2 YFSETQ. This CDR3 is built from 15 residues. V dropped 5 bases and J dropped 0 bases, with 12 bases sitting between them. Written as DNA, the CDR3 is TGCGCCAGCAGTTTTGGACAGAACTCTGGAAACACCATATATTTT. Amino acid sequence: CASSFGQNSGNTIYF.

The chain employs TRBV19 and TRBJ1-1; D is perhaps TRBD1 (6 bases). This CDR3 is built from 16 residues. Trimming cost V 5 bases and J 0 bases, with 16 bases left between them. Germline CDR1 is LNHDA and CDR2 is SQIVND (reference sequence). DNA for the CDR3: TGTGCCAGTAGTGAAACAGGGTCGTTAATGAACACTGAAGCTTTCTTT. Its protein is CASSETGSLMNTEAFF.

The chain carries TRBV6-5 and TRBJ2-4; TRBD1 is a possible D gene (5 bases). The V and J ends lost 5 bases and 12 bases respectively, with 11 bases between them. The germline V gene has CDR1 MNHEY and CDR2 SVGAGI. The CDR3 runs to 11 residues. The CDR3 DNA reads TGTGCCAGCAGTGAAGCCCAGGGTCAGTACTTC. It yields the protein CASSEAQGQYF.

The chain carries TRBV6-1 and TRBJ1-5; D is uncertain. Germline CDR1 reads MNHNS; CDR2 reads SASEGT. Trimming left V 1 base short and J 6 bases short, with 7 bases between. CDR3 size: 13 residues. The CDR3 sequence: CASSEGFIQPQHF. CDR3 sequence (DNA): TGTGCCAGCAGTGAAGGCTTTATTCAGCCCCAGCATTTT.

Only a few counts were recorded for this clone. CDR3 loop: CASSRDRGLIEQYF. The CDR3 coding sequence is TGTGCCAGCAGTCGGGACAGGGGGCTCATCGAGCAGTACTTC. The chain employs TRBV27 and TRBJ2-7, with 12 bases matching TRBD1. Trimming took 5 bases from V and 6 from J; bases not matched to a gene: 5. The germline gives CDR1 MNHEY, CDR2 SMNVEV (reference sequence). The CDR3 consists of 14 residues.

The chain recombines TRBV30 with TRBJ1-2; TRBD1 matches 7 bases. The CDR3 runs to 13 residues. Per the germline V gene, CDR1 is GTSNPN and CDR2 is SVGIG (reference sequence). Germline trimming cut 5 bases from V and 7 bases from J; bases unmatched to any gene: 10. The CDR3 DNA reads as TGTGCCTGGGGTCTTACAGGGGATACTGGCTACACCTTC. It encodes CAWGLTGDTGYTF.

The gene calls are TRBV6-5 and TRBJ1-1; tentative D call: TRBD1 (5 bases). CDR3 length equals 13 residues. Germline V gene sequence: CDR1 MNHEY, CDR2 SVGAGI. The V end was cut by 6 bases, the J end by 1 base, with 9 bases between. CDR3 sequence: CASSLTENTEAFF. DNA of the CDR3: TGTGCCAGCAGCCTGACAGAGAACACTGAAGCTTTCTTT.

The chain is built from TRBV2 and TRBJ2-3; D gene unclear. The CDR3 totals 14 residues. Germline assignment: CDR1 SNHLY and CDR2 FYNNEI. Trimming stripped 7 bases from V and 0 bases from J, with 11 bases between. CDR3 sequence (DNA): TGTGCCAGCACCACCCGCCGTAGCACAGATACGCAGTATTTT. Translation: CASTTRRSTDTQYF.

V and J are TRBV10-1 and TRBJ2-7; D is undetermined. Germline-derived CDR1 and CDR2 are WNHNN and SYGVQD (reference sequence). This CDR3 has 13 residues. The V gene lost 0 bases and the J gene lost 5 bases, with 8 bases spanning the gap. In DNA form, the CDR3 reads TGCGCCAGCAGTGAGTCGAGGTACGACGAGCAGTACTTC. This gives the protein CASSESRYDEQYF.

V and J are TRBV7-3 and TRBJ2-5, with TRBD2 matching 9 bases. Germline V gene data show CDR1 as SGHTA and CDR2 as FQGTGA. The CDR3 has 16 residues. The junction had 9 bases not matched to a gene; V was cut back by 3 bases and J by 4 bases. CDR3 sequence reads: CASSFIAGALGETQYF. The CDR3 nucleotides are TGTGCCAGCAGCTTCATAGCGGGAGCCCTCGGAGAGACCCAGTACTTC.

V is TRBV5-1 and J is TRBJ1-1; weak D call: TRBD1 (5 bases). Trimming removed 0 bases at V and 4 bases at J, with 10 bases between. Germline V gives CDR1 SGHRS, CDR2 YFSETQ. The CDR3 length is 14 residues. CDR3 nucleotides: TGCGCCAGCAGCTTGGCCGGGGGAGTCACTGAAGCTTTCTTT. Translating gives CASSLAGGVTEAFF.

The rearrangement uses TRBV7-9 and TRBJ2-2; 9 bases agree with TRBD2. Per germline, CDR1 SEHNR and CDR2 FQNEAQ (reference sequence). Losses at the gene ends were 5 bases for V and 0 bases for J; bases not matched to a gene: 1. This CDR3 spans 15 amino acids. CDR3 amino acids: CASSPSGTNTGELFF. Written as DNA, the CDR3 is TGTGCCAGCAGCCCTAGCGGGACGAACACCGGGGAGCTGTTTTTT.

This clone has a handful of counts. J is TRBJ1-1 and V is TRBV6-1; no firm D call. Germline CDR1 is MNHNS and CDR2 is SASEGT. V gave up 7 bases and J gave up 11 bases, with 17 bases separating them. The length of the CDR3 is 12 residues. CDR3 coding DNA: TGTGCCAGCACCCCTCAAGGTGGTGCGGCTTTCTTT. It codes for CASTPQGGAAFF.

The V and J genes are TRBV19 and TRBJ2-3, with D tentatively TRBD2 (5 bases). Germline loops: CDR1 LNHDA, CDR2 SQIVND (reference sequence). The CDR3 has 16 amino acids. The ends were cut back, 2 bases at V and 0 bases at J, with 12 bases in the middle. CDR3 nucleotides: TGTGCCAGTAGTATAAGTTCCCGGGGTAGCACAGATACGCAGTATTTT. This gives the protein CASSISSRGSTDTQYF. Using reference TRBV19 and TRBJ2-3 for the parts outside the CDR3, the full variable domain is DGGITQSPKYLFRKEGQNVTLSCEQNLNHDAMYWYRQDPGQGLRLIYYSQIVNDFQKGDIAEGYSVSREKKESFPLTVTSAQKNPTAFYLCASSISSRGSTDTQYFGPGTRLTVL.

This CDR3 reads CASSLVRGGEAFF. The DNA for the CDR3 is TGTGCCAGCAGTTTAGTTAGGGGCGGTGAAGCTTTCTTT. J is TRBJ1-1 and V is TRBV27; D is possibly TRBD1 (5 bases). V was cut by 2 bases and J by 7 bases, with 11 bases left in between. CDR3 length equals 13 residues. Germline assignment: CDR1 MNHEY and CDR2 SMNVEV (reference sequence).